This TCR beta chain was observed in a study of blood T cell repertoires in COVID-19. Study-wide background: In each case, the material was cDNA or gDNA derived from T cells, B-cell-depleted T cells, or PBMCs.

Participants reported their clinical history, and cohort assignment relied on those reports. J lost 4 bases, V lost 5 bases, and 5 bases had no gene match. The CDR3 sequence is 15 residues long. Germline values: CDR1 SGHAT, CDR2 FQDESV (reference sequence). The assay was immunoSEQ multiplex PCR, and TCRdb's table has in-frame clones only and misses some. Found here are fewer than 350,000 clones, approximately 85% of them singletons; the top ten hold 2.2%. This sequence joins TRBV11-1 and TRBJ1-2; 12 positions match TRBD1. The material sequenced was PBMCs or T cells enriched from blood (not recorded which). The receptor comes from a man younger than 40 who had recovered from COVID-19. CDR3 residues: CASSHLGQGAYGYTF. DNA for the CDR3: TGTGCCAGCAGCCACCTGGGACAGGGGGCCTATGGCTACACCTTC.